This T cell receptor beta chain was captured in a study of response to subunit inactivated influenza vaccine (dated by TCRdb to 2016 to 2018). Notes on the research overall: Deep quantitative T cell receptor repertoire profiling was used in the study to track responses to a trivalent subunit inactivated influenza vaccine.

Broader findings and caveats from the paper: According to the authors, only a limited number of new T cells may be recruited by each seasonal influenza vaccination.

The library relied on RT-PCR. Reads for this sample came from an Illumina HiSeq 2500. TCRdb reworked the public reads: Q25 trimming with fastp, MiXCR clone assembly, productive beta chains retained. Identical CDR3 proteins give one entry, which carries the most common genes and DNA. Within this sample are 500,000 to 600,000 distinct CDR3 sequences, with roughly 15% of them counted one time only. Around 10% of the sample belongs to the ten largest clones. This clonotype was detected many times. Its antigen is unknown. Per-nucleotide qualities are absent, and no much larger clonotype sits a single base away. V is cut by 7 bases and J by 4 bases, and the space between the germline ends is 16 bases. From its cysteine to its phenylalanine, the CDR3 spans 14 amino acids. Here the CDR3 DNA is all that survives: 42 bases in frame from base 1. Reading the germline V gene gives CDR1 SQVTM and CDR2 ANQGSEA.

The chain was built from TRBV29-1 and TRBJ2-2; the D segment might be TRBD1 or TRBD2, since each matches 6 bases. The sequence derives from a man aged 50-60 years who received an inactivated influenza vaccine. Donor details come from another sample of the same person, matched by shared clones. The sample was PBMCs from blood, taken roughly 12 days after vaccination. The sequenced DNA: TGCAGCGCCGGGGGTACAGGGATCACCGGGGAGCTGTTTTTT. Translation gives CSAGGTGITGELFF.